What follows are 3 T cell receptor beta chains derived from one specimen sequenced in a study of blood T cells in healthy people across ages. It was with a sample-barcoded 5' primer and a J-beta primer mix that a second PCR of about 6 to 12 cycles was run. Via MiXCR, TCRdb re-called the 5' RACE reads, giving one row per CDR3 protein. Here the sample spans roughly 1,800,000 distinct CDR3 sequences, around half being singletons. The sample taken for sequencing was blood. The receptors were gathered from a woman aged 35 to 49 in good health.

Notes on this clonotype: This likely comes from a read error, as the CDR3 has no conserved phenylalanine or tryptophan at its end. The chain employs TRBV15 and TRBJ2-3; 9 nucleotides match TRBD2. The germline CDR1 and CDR2 sequences are LNHNV and YYDKDF (reference sequence). V shed 0 bases, J shed 1 base, and the junction held 2 bases outside the gene matches. The CDR3 spans 16 residues. In DNA form, the CDR3 reads TGTGCCACCAGCAGAGACCAGCGGGGGGGCACAGATACGCAGTATTTA. Encoded protein: CATSRDQRGGTDTQYL.

This clonotype has a handful of counts. The gene calls are TRBV20-1 and TRBJ2-3; no definite D call. CDR1 DFQATT and CDR2 SNEGSKA come from the germline V gene (reference sequence). CDR3 size: 13 residues. Trimming removed 5 bases at V and 2 bases at J, with 11 bases between. The CDR3 DNA reads as TGCAGTGCTGGGAAGCCGAACACAGATACGCAGTATTTT. Protein product: CSAGKPNTDTQYF.

V and J are TRBV2 and TRBJ2-7; 16 bases are a match to TRBD2. This CDR3 has 18 amino acids. After removal of 7 bases from V and 7 bases from J, the junction contained 16 bases not matched to a gene. Germline V gene sequence: CDR1 SNHLY, CDR2 FYNNEI. The chain's CDR3 is CASKEGLAGGLFFSEQYF. DNA of the CDR3: TGTGCCAGCAAAGAGGGACTAGCGGGGGGGCTGTTCTTCAGTGAGCAGTACTTC.